These T cell receptor beta chains were read from a single sample in a study of T cells in Graves' hyperthyroidism and ophthalmopathy. TCRdb processed the multiplex PCR reads anew with MiXCR; each CDR3 protein has one entry. The sample lists 550,000 to 600,000 distinct CDR3 sequences; 13% to 15% were seen once. The sample comprised blood. The source is a woman between 18 and 29 years old with Graves' ophthalmopathy. Both conserved end residues are part of each CDR3. Each record gives: D gene, V gene, clone size, J gene, CDR3 DNA, CDR3 protein. D genes are given only for firm matches. A row's size may be missing; if present it is once, few, many or a size class.

>TRBD2|TRBV20-1|many|TRBJ2-3
TGCAGTGCTAGAGATCAGGGGACTAGCGGGAGAGGCACAGATACGCAGTATTTT
CSARDQGTSGRGTDTQYF
>.|TRBV4-2|.|TRBJ2-5
TGTGCCAGCAGCCATGATGGCTGGGAGACCCAGTACTTC
CASSHDGWETQYF
>.|TRBV7-3|many|TRBJ2-7
TGTGCCAGCAGCTTATTGGGTGAACCCTTCTACGAGCAGTACTTC
CASSLLGEPFYEQYF
>.|TRBV12-3/TRBV12-4|many|TRBJ2-1
TGTGCCAGCAGCACTACGGTCCGGGACACCACATACAATGAGCAGTTCTTC
CASSTTVRDTTYNEQFF
>.|TRBV5-1|.|TRBJ1-5
TGCGCCAACAGCTTGGAGGACAGAGCCTATCAGCCCCAGCATTTT
CANSLEDRAYQPQHF
>TRBD1|TRBV5-1|many|TRBJ2-7
TGCGCCAGCAGCCCTAGGACAGGGGCCAACTACGAGCAGTACTTC
CASSPRTGANYEQYF
>.|TRBV2|many|TRBJ2-2
TGTGCCAGCAGCGGAGTGGGGGTAGCGAACACCGGGGAGCTGTTTTTT
CASSGVGVANTGELFF
>.|TRBV20-1|.|TRBJ1-2
TGCAGTGCTAGAGCGGGGGGCTCGGACTATGGCTACACCTTC
CSARAGGSDYGYTF
>TRBD2|TRBV5-1|.|TRBJ2-7
TGCGCCAGCAGCTTGGACGGGGGGGGCCCACCGGGGAACGAGCAGTACTTC
CASSLDGGGPPGNEQYF
>.|TRBV20-1|many|TRBJ1-5
TGCAGTGCTAGAGCCGGGACTTCCGAAAATCAGCCCCAGCATTTT
CSARAGTSENQPQHF
>.|TRBV28|many|TRBJ2-2
TGTGCCAGCAGTTTGGACCCGTTAGATTCCACCGGGGAGCTGTTTTTT
CASSLDPLDSTGELFF
>TRBD2|TRBV5-5|.|TRBJ2-3
TGCGCCAGCAGCCCCGGGACTAGCGGGAGGCTAGATACGCAGTATTTT
CASSPGTSGRLDTQYF
>TRBD2|TRBV27|few|TRBJ2-2
TGTGCCAGCTTTCCCGGACTAGCGGGAGGGGCCGGGGAGCTGTTTTTT
CASFPGLAGGAGELFF
>.|TRBV6-6|many|TRBJ2-6
TGTGCCAGCAGTTACTCGGGGGTCGGGGCCAACGTCCTGACTTTC
CASSYSGVGANVLTF
>TRBD1|TRBV7-2|many|TRBJ1-2
TGTGCCAGCAGACTACCGGGACAGGCAGACTATGGCTACACCTTC
CASRLPGQADYGYTF
>TRBD1|TRBV24-1|many|TRBJ2-3
TGTGCCACCAGTGATTCCTACGGGACAGGTGCTTCAGATACGCAGTATTTT
CATSDSYGTGASDTQYF
>.|TRBV9|.|TRBJ2-7
TGTGCCAGCAGCGCCGACAGGATACCCTACGAGCAGTACTTC
CASSADRIPYEQYF
>.|TRBV27|many|TRBJ2-1
TGTGCCAGCACCCCGGGCCGGGCCGGGGGGCAGTTCTTC
CASTPGRAGGQFF
>.|TRBV14|many|TRBJ2-3
TGTGCCAGCAGCCAAGTAGGCGGGATGGGCACAGATACGCAGTATTTT
CASSQVGGMGTDTQYF
>.|TRBV29-1|few|TRBJ2-5
TGCAGCGTTGAACCATCGGAGACCCAGTACTTC
CSVEPSETQYF
>.|TRBV7-9|many|TRBJ2-1
TGTGCCAGCAGCCCTCAAGCCCGTGGAGGGCTAGTAACCTACAATGAGCAGTTCTTC
CASSPQARGGLVTYNEQFF
>.|TRBV6-2/TRBV6-3|few|TRBJ2-5
TGTGCCAGCTGCCTAGGGGTAGGGACCCAGTACTTC
CASCLGVGTQYF
>TRBD2|TRBV15|few|TRBJ2-5
TGTGCCACCAGCCCGGGGACTAGCGGGCGACTCCGGGAGACCCAGTACTTC
CATSPGTSGRLRETQYF
>.|TRBV4-3|.|TRBJ2-5
TGCGCCAGCAGCCAAGATTACCCCTTCGACAGGTTGGGGGAGACCCAGTACTTC
CASSQDYPFDRLGETQYF
>.|TRBV14|many|TRBJ2-1
TGTGCCAGCAGCCAAGTGCCAGGGGGGATCAATGAGCAGTTCTTC
CASSQVPGGINEQFF
>.|TRBV10-3|many|TRBJ1-2
TGTGCCATCGTGGCCGACAGCTCTAACTATGGCTACACCTTC
CAIVADSSNYGYTF
>.|TRBV28|many|TRBJ2-3
TGTGCCAGCAGTTTAATTAACGGGTACTCCGGAGATACGCAGTATTTT
CASSLINGYSGDTQYF
>TRBD1|TRBV20-1|many|TRBJ1-1
TGCAGTGATGGAAGGTGGACAGGGTTTGAAGCTTTCTTT
CSDGRWTGFEAFF
>TRBD2|TRBV10-1|many|TRBJ2-3
TGCGCCAGCAGGGAACTAGCGGGGCGCACAGATACGCAGTATTTT
CASRELAGRTDTQYF
>TRBD1|TRBV6-6|many|TRBJ1-5
TGTGCCAGCAGTTACACACCCGGACAGGGTCAGCCCCAGCATTTT
CASSYTPGQGQPQHF
>.|TRBV10-3|few|TRBJ2-3
TGTGCCATCAGAACAAGCGGAACTAGCACAGATACGCAGTATTTT
CAIRTSGTSTDTQYF
>.|TRBV3-1|many|TRBJ1-5
TGTGCCAGCAGCCAAACACAGCAACCGTATCAGCCCCAGCATTTT
CASSQTQQPYQPQHF
>.|TRBV7-3|few|TRBJ1-6
TGTGCCAGCAGCTTAGGGGGGACTGCACCCCTCCACTTT
CASSLGGTAPLHF
>.|TRBV6-1|many|TRBJ2-3
TGTGCCAGCAGTGAAGCGCAGGGTAGGGGTCCCACAGATACGCAGTATTTT
CASSEAQGRGPTDTQYF
>.|TRBV7-3|.|TRBJ2-7
TGTGCCAGCAGCGCCGGCCTTCAGACCTACGAGCAGTACTTC
CASSAGLQTYEQYF
>TRBD2|TRBV27|many|TRBJ2-1
TGTGCCAGCAGTTCCACACCTCGGACTAGTCCCCCCTACAATGAGCAGTTCTTC
CASSSTPRTSPPYNEQFF
>.|TRBV7-9|many|TRBJ2-5
TGTGCCAGCAGCATCGCCGAGACCCAGTACTTC
CASSIAETQYF
>.|TRBV14|.|TRBJ1-2
TGTGCCAGCAGCCCCGGACAGAGAAACTATGGCTACACCTTC
CASSPGQRNYGYTF
>.|TRBV13|many|TRBJ1-2
TGTGCCAGCAGCTTTCTGGGTCAGAGATTTTATGGCTACACCTTC
CASSFLGQRFYGYTF
>TRBD1|TRBV24-1|.|TRBJ2-5
TGTGCCACCAGTGATCCACGCGATCGGACAGGCACACAAGAGACCCAGTACTTC
CATSDPRDRTGTQETQYF
>TRBD2|TRBV7-6|many|TRBJ2-1
TGTGCCAGCAGCTTAGATAGCGGGAGGTGGTACAATGAGCAGTTCTTC
CASSLDSGRWYNEQFF
>TRBD2|TRBV20-1|few|TRBJ2-2
TGCAGTGCCCCCCGGAGCGGGAGAAGTATCGGGGAGCTGTTTTTT
CSAPRSGRSIGELFF
>.|TRBV28|few|TRBJ1-6
TGTGCCAGCAGTTTTAGTTTGGGCTCACCCCTCCACTTT
CASSFSLGSPLHF
>.|TRBV3-1|.|TRBJ2-5
TGTGCCAGCAGCCAAGCACCGGGAGCGGGAGAGACCCAGTACTTC
CASSQAPGAGETQYF
>.|TRBV12-3/TRBV12-4|many|TRBJ1-2
TGTGCCAGCAGTTTCTCAGGGAACTATGGCTACACCTTC
CASSFSGNYGYTF
>.|TRBV11-3|.|TRBJ1-3
TGTGCCTCTCGGGGGGGAGGTGGAAACACCATATATTTT
CASRGGGGNTIYF
>TRBD2|TRBV2|.|TRBJ2-1
TGTGCCAGCAGTCTCGGGGGGGAGTGGAGCTCCTACAATGAGCAGTTCTTC
CASSLGGEWSSYNEQFF
>.|TRBV13|few|TRBJ1-2
TGTGCCAGCAACGGATTACAGGGATTAAACTGTGGCTACACCTTC
CASNGLQGLNCGYTF
>.|TRBV29-1|few|TRBJ2-6
TGCAGCGTTGAAGTAGGAGGGGCCAACGTCCTGACTTTC
CSVEVGGANVLTF
>.|TRBV4-1|many|TRBJ2-3
TGCGCCAGCAGCCAACTACTAGCAGATACGCAGTATTTT
CASSQLLADTQYF
>TRBD2|TRBV20-1|.|TRBJ2-1
TGCAGTGCAAAAAGGACTAGCTGGGATGAGCAGTTCTTC
CSAKRTSWDEQFF
>.|TRBV5-1|few|TRBJ2-3
TGCGCCAGCAGCTTCACGGGAAGTGCCACAGATACGCAGTATTTT
CASSFTGSATDTQYF
>.|TRBV5-8|few|TRBJ1-2
TGTGCCAGCAGCTTCTACAGGGTGGACTATGGCTACACCTTC
CASSFYRVDYGYTF
>.|TRBV2|many|TRBJ2-1
TGTGCCAACAGGGATCGGAGTGAGCAGTTCTTC
CANRDRSEQFF
>.|TRBV30|many|TRBJ1-5
TGTGCCTGGGCTGGGAGGGGACATCAGCCCCAGCATTTT
CAWAGRGHQPQHF
>TRBD2|TRBV6-1|.|TRBJ2-5
TGTGCCAGCAGTGCCATAACTAGCGGGAAAGAGACCCAGTACTTC
CASSAITSGKETQYF
>.|TRBV7-2|many|TRBJ2-1
TGTGCCAGCAGCGAAGCGGGCCGAAGGGGCAATGAGCAGTTCTTC
CASSEAGRRGNEQFF
>.|TRBV7-9|few|TRBJ2-7
TGTGCCAGCAGCTTATTCGGGAGCTCCAGCTCCTACGAGCAGTACTTC
CASSLFGSSSSYEQYF
>.|TRBV20-1|many|TRBJ1-5
TGCAGTGCAAAACGGGCCAGCTCAAATCAGCCCCAGCATTTT
CSAKRASSNQPQHF